Listed below are T cell receptor beta chains from one sample, sequenced in a study of CD8 T cells in Susac syndrome. TCRdb recomputed calls from the immunoSEQ multiplex PCR reads with MiXCR, one row per CDR3 protein. The profile shows about 240,000 distinct CDR3 sequences, almost 97% of them singletons. Sequencing used CD4+ T cells from PBMCs. These receptors came from a human donor with Susac syndrome. Both conserved end residues are part of each CDR3. The order of the fields is J gene, D gene, V gene, clone size, CDR3 DNA, CDR3 protein. A D gene is named only where the DNA matches it firmly. Rows give clone size only sometimes, using once, few, many, or a class for an expanded clone.

>TRBJ1-5|.|TRBV4-1|.
TGCGCCAGCAGCCCAGAGGTCCATAGCAATCAGCCCCAGCATTTT
CASSPEVHSNQPQHF
>TRBJ2-5|.|TRBV6-2/TRBV6-3|.
TGTGCCAGCAGTGGAGGGGGAGCTGCTAGAGGCACGGGGGTCCAGTACTTC
CASSGGGAARGTGVQYF
>TRBJ2-1|.|TRBV14|.
TGTGCCAGCAGCCAGCAGGGACGCGCCTACAATGAGCAGTTCTTC
CASSQQGRAYNEQFF
>TRBJ1-3|.|TRBV29-1|.
TGCAGCGTTACCCAAGGTGCTGGTGGAAACACCATATATTTT
CSVTQGAGGNTIYF
>TRBJ2-2|.|TRBV9|.
TGTGCCAGCAGCGTAGCGACCACCGGGGAGCTGTTTTTT
CASSVATTGELFF
>TRBJ2-7|TRBD2|TRBV9|.
TGTGCCAGCAGCGTAGGGGCGGGAGAGGCCGAGCAGTACTTC
CASSVGAGEAEQYF
>TRBJ2-7|TRBD2|TRBV20-1|.
TGCAGTGCTAGAGATCTTGCTAGCGGCTACGAGCAGTACTTC
CSARDLASGYEQYF
>TRBJ1-1|.|TRBV18|once
TGTGCCAGCTCACCACCGCAGGGGATGAACACTGAAGCTTTCTTT
CASSPPQGMNTEAFF
>TRBJ2-4|.|TRBV5-1|.
TGCGCCAGCAGCGTAGGGGGGCCGTCGGACATTCAGTACTTC
CASSVGGPSDIQYF
>TRBJ2-3|.|TRBV11-2|.
TGTGCCAGCAGCTATGATACAGTCTCAGATACGCAGTATTTT
CASSYDTVSDTQYF
>TRBJ2-1|.|TRBV3-1|.
TGTGCCAGCAGGGGGCAAGGAGATGAGCAGTTCTTC
CASRGQGDEQFF
>TRBJ2-7|.|TRBV5-6|.
TGTGCCAGCAGCTACGGCAGCGTCCCCTACGAGCAGTACTTC
CASSYGSVPYEQYF
>TRBJ2-5|.|TRBV4-2|.
TGTGCCAGCAGCCGACTTGAGACGGTCCAAGAGACCCAGTACTTC
CASSRLETVQETQYF
>TRBJ2-1|TRBD1|TRBV30|.
TGTGCCTGGAGTGTAACAGGGGTGGCCAATGAGCAGTTCTTC
CAWSVTGVANEQFF
>TRBJ1-2|.|TRBV7-9|.
TGTGCCAGCGGGCGGGGGGCAGTTGATGGCTACACCTTC
CASGRGAVDGYTF
>TRBJ2-2|.|TRBV30|.
TGTGCCTGGACCGGGGAGGACACCGGGGAGCTGTTTTTT
CAWTGEDTGELFF
>TRBJ1-5|TRBD1|TRBV28|.
TGTGCCAGCAGGCGACAGGGATCCCAGCCCCAGCATTTT
CASRRQGSQPQHF
>TRBJ2-1|.|TRBV20-1|.
TGCAGTGCTAGGCGGATAGCAGGCAATGAGCAGTTCTTC
CSARRIAGNEQFF
>TRBJ1-2|.|TRBV27|.
TGTGCCAGCAGTTTATACAGGGAGAGCTATGGCTACACCTTC
CASSLYRESYGYTF
>TRBJ2-4|.|TRBV11-2|.
TGTGCCAGCAGCTTATTCGCCAAAAACATTCAGTACTTC
CASSLFAKNIQYF
>TRBJ2-5|TRBD2|TRBV6-2/TRBV6-3|.
TGTGCCAGCAGGAGGGGACTAGCGGTCCAAGAGACCCAGTACTTC
CASRRGLAVQETQYF
>TRBJ1-1|.|TRBV29-1|.
TGCAGCGTTGGCAGGGCGTCGACTGAAGCTTTCTTT
CSVGRASTEAFF
>TRBJ1-1|TRBD1|TRBV30|.
TGTGCCTGGGGACAGGCGGGGACTGAAGCTTTCTTT
CAWGQAGTEAFF
>TRBJ1-3|.|TRBV12-3/TRBV12-4|.
TGTGCCAGCAGTACAACAGGAGCCTCTGGAAACACCATATATTTT
CASSTTGASGNTIYF
>TRBJ2-1|.|TRBV11-2|.
TGTGCCAGCAGCTTAGGTGGTGTCAATGAGCAGTTCTTC
CASSLGGVNEQFF
>TRBJ2-2|.|TRBV20-1|.
TGCAGTGCCCTACCCCTTCTCGCTAACACCGGGGAGCTGTTTTTT
CSALPLLANTGELFF
>TRBJ2-7|TRBD1|TRBV5-1|.
TGCGCCAGCAGCGGACAGGGCGGGTACGAGCAGTACTTC
CASSGQGGYEQYF
>TRBJ1-4|TRBD1|TRBV20-1|.
TGCAGTGCTATGTCCGGGACAGGGGATGAAAAACTGTTTTTT
CSAMSGTGDEKLFF
>TRBJ2-5|.|TRBV9|.
TGTGCCAGCAGCGTGGGACCGCGGGAGACCCAGTACTTC
CASSVGPRETQYF